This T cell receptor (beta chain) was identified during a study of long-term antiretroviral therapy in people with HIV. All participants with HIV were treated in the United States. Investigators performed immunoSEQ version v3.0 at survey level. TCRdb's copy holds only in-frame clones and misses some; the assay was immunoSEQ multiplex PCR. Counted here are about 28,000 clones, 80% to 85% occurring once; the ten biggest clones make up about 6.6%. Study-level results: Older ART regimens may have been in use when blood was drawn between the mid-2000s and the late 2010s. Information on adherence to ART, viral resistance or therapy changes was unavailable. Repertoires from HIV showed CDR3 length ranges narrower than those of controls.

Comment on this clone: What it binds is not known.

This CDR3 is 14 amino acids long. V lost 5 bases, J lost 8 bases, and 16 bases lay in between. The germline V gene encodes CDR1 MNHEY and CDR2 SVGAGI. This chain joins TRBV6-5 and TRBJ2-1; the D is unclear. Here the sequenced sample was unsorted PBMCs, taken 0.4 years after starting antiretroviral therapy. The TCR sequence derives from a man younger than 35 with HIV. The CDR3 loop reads CASSNQHPRDEQFF. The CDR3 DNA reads TGTGCCAGCAGTAATCAGCACCCGCGTGATGAGCAGTTCTTC.